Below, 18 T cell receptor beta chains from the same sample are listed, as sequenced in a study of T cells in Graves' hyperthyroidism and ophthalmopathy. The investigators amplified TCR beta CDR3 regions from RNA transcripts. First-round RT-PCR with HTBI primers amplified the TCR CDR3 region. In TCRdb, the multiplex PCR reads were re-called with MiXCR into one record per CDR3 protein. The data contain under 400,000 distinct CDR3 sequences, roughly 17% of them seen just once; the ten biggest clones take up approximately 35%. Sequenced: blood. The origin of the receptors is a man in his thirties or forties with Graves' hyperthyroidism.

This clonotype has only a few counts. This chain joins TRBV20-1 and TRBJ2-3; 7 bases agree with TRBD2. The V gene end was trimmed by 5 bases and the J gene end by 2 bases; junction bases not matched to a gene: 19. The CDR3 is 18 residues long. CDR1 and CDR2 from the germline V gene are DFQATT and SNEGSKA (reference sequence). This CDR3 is CSAVGLGGINGATDTQYF. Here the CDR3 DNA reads TGCAGTGCTGTAGGACTAGGTGGGATCAATGGGGCCACAGATACGCAGTATTTT.

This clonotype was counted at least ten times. CDR3 sequence reads: CAIGGENEQFF. The CDR3 region has the DNA TGTGCCATCGGGGGGGAAAATGAGCAGTTCTTC. This chain uses TRBV10-3 with TRBJ2-1; the match to TRBD2 covers 7 bases. The CDR3 is 11 amino acids. With V trimmed by 8 bases and J by 7 bases, 2 bases remained unmatched. Germline V CDR1 and CDR2: ENHRY, SYGVKD.

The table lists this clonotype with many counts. The CDR3 region is CASSLRSFEKLFF. The DNA for the CDR3 is TGTGCCAGCAGCTTAAGGTCGTTTGAAAAACTGTTTTTT. The genes are TRBV7-2 and TRBJ1-4; D ambiguous. The CDR3 has 13 residues. Germline V gene data show CDR1 as SGHTA and CDR2 as FQGNSA. Between the trimmed V and J ends, which lost 2 bases and 7 bases, there was a span of 8 bases.

The CDR3 nucleotides read TGTGCCAGCAGCTTGGGCACATATGAGCAGTTCTTC. Translated: CASSLGTYEQFF. The V and J genes are TRBV5-4 and TRBJ2-1, with D uncertain. CDR1 is SGHNT, CDR2 YYREEE, per germline (reference sequence). The V end lost 0 bases, the J end lost 8 bases, and 6 bases lay between the germline ends. The CDR3 has 12 amino acids.

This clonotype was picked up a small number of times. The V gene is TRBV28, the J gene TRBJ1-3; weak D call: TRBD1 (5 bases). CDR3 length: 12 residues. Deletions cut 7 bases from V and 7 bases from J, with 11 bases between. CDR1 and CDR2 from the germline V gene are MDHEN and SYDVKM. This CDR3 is CASNTGRNTIYF. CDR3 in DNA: TGTGCCAGCAATACAGGAAGGAACACCATATATTTT.

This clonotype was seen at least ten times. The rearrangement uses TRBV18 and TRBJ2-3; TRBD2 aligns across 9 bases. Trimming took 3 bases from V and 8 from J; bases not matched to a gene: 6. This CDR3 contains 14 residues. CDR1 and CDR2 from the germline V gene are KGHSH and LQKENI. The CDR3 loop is CASSPLAGDGTQYF. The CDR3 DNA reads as TGTGCCAGCTCACCCTTAGCGGGAGATGGTACGCAGTATTTT. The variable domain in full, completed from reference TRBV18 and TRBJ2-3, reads NAGVMQNPRHLVRRRGQEARLRCSPMKGHSHVYWYRQLPEEGLKFMVYLQKENIIDESGMPKERFSAEFPKEGPSILRIQQVVRGDSAAYFCASSPLAGDGTQYFGPGTRLTVL.

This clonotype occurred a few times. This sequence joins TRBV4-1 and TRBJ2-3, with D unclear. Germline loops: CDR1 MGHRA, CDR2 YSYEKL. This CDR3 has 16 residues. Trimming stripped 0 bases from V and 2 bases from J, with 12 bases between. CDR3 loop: CASSQDQLGNTDTQYF. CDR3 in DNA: TGCGCCAGCAGCCAAGATCAGTTGGGAAACACAGATACGCAGTATTTT.

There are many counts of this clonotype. CDR3 coding DNA: TGTGCCAGCAGTGCGCGGCAAAGCTCCTACAATGAGCAGTTCTTC. This gives the protein CASSARQSSYNEQFF. This chain joins TRBV6-1 and TRBJ2-1; D remains unclear. This CDR3 region has 15 residues. V lost 4 bases, J lost 0 bases, and 10 bases lay in between. Germline loops: CDR1 MNHNS, CDR2 SASEGT.

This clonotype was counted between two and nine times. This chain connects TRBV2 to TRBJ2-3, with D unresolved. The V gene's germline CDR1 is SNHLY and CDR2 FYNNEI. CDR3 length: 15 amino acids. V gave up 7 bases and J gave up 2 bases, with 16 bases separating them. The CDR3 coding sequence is TGTGCCAGCACCCAACTACAGAGTAACACAGATACGCAGTATTTT. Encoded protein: CASTQLQSNTDTQYF.

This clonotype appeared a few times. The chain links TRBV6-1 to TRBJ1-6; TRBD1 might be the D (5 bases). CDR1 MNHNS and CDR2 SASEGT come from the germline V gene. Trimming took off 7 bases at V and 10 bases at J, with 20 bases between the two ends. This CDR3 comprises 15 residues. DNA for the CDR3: TGTGCCAGCACCAGAACGGCTCAGGGCCAATCACCCCTCCACTTT. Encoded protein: CASTRTAQGQSPLHF.

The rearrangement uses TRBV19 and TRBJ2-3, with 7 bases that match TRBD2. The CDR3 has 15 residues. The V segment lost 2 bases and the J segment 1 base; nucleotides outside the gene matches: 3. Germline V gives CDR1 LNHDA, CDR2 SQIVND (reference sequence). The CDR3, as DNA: TGTGCCAGTAGTATACTTACTAGCGGCACAGATACGCAGTATTTT. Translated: CASSILTSGTDTQYF.

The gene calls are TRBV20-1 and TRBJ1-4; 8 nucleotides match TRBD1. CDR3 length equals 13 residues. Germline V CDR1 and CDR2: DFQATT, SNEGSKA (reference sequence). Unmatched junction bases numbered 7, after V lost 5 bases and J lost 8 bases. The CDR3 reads CSAFDRGGEKLFF. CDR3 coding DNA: TGCAGTGCTTTCGACAGGGGAGGAGAAAAACTGTTTTTT.

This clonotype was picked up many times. CDR3 region: CASSFVGGSYEQYF. The CDR3 nucleotides are TGTGCCAGCTCCTTCGTTGGGGGAAGCTACGAGCAGTACTTC. The rearrangement uses TRBV18 and TRBJ2-7, with D perhaps matching TRBD1 or TRBD2 (5 bases each). The CDR3 spans 14 residues. V gave up 6 bases and J gave up 3 bases, with 15 bases separating them. Germline-derived CDR1 and CDR2 are KGHSH and LQKENI.

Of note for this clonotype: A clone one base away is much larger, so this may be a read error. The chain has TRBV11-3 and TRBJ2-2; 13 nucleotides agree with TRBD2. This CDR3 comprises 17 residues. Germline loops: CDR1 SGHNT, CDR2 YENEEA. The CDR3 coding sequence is TGTGCCAGCAGCTGGACTAGCGGGAGAAGTAGCACCGGGGAGCGGTTTTTT. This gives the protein CASSWTSGRSSTGERFF.

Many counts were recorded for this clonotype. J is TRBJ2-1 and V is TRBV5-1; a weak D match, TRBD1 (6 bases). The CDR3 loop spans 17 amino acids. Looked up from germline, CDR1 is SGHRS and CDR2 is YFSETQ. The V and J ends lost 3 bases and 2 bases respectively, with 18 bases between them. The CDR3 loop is CASSSDRWVWAYNEQFF. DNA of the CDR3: TGCGCCAGCAGCTCCGACAGGTGGGTTTGGGCCTACAATGAGCAGTTCTTC.

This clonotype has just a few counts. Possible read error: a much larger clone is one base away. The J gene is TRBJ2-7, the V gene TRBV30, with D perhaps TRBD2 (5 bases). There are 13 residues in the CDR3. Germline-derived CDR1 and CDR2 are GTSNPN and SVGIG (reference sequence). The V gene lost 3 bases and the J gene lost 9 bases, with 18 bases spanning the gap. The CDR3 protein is CAWRDSRGRGQYF. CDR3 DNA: TGTGCCTGGAGGGACTCCCGAGGACGCGGGCAGTACTTC.

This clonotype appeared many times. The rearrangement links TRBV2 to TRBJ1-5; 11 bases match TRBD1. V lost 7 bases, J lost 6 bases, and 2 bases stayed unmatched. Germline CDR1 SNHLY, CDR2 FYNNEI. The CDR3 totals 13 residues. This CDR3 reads CASTGTGGQPQHF. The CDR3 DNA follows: TGTGCCAGCACCGGGACAGGGGGTCAGCCCCAGCATTTT.

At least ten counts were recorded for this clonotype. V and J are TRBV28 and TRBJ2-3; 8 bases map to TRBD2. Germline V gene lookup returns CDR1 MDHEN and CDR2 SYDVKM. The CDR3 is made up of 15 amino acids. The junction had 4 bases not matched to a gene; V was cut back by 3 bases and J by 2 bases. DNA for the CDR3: TGTGCCAGCAGTTTCCGGGAGGGACACACAGATACGCAGTATTTT. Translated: CASSFREGHTDTQYF. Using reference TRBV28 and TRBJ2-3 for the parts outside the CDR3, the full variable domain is DVKVTQSSRYLVKRTGEKVFLECVQDMDHENMFWYRQDPGLGLRLIYFSYDVKMKEKGDIPEGYSVSREKKERFSLILESASTNQTSMYLCASSFREGHTDTQYFGPGTRLTVL.